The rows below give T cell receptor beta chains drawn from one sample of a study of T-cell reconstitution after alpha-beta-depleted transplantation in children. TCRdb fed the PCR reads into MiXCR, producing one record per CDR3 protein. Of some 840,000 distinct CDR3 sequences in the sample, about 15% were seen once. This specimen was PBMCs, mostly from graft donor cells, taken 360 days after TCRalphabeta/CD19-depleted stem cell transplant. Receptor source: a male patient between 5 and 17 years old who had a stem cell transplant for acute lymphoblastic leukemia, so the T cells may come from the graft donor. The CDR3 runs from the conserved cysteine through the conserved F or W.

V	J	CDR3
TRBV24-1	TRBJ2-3	CATSEPSRETQYF
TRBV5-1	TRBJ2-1	CASRDLSSYNEQFF
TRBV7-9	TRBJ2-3	CASSSDSQTQYF
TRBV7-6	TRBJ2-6	CASSSLTGDPGANVLTF
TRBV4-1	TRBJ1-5	CASSQAPKGGSNQPQHF
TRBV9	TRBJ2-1	CASSVVARSYNEQFF
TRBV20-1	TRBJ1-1	CSARRPLDRMNTEAFF
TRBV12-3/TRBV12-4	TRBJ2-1	CASSFGPSGSYNEQFF
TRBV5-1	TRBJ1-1	CASSFYGQLNEAFF
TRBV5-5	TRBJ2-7	CASSPTTTDRDYEQYF